Shown below are 9 T cell receptor beta chains from a single sample sequenced in a study of shared clonotypes between healthy human individuals. Libraries were prepared by immunoSEQ multiplex PCR; TCRdb keeps only in-frame clonotypes and omits some of them. The profile covers roughly 2.1 million clones, with roughly 91% appearing a single time and 1.5% to 2% taken by the ten largest. Naive CD8 cells lacked CD45RO and underwent positive selection for CCR7, leaving out terminally differentiated effector memory CD45RA+ cells. Sample: naive CD8+ T cells from PBMCs. All receptors come from a man aged 18 to 35 in good health. Some clones in this sample may be carry-over from other donors' samples.

This clone was found once. The chain joins TRBV13 to TRBJ2-7, with D tentatively TRBD1 (6 bases). Germline CDR1 PRHDT, CDR2 FYEKMQ (reference sequence). With 5 bases removed from V and 7 bases from J, the gap between germline ends came to 15 bases. The CDR3 consists of 13 residues. CDR3 sequence: CASSPQGEGEQYF. The CDR3 DNA is TGTGCCAGCAGCCCACAGGGCGAAGGGGAGCAGTACTTC.

The gene calls are TRBV9 and TRBJ2-3; D uncertain. The V end lost 1 base, the J end lost 6 bases, and 12 bases lay between the germline ends. CDR1 is SGDLS and CDR2 is YYNGEE in the germline V gene. CDR3 length equals 14 residues. For the CDR3, the DNA is TGTGCCAGCAGCGTATATGGGGTTGCGGATACGCAGTATTTT. Translation gives CASSVYGVADTQYF.

V usage is TRBV4-3 and J usage is TRBJ1-4; TRBD1 is a possible D gene (5 bases). The germline V gene has CDR1 LGHNA and CDR2 YSLEER. The ends were cut back, 6 bases at V and 0 bases at J, with 20 bases in the middle. The length of the CDR3 is 18 residues. CDR3 sequence: CASSPGTFPFTTNEKLFF. CDR3 nucleotides: TGCGCCAGCAGTCCCGGGACCTTTCCTTTCACAACTAATGAAAAACTGTTTTTT.

As to this clone: Distinct nucleotide sequences in the sample also encode this CDR3. The CDR3 nucleotides read TGCAGCGTGGTACTAGCGCCCACCTACAATGAGCAGTTCTTC. Amino acid sequence: CSVVLAPTYNEQFF. The V call is TRBV29-1, the J call TRBJ2-1; TRBD2 matches 7 bases. The CDR3 contains 14 residues. CDR1 is SQVTM and CDR2 is ANQGSEA in the germline V gene. Trimming cost V 6 bases and J 2 bases; bases outside gene matches: 7.

The chain combines TRBV29-1 with TRBJ2-4; the D gene could be TRBD1 or TRBD2 (5 bases each). Germline loops: CDR1 SQVTM, CDR2 ANQGSEA. This CDR3 is 13 amino acids long. The CDR3 sequence: CTSQRGVKNIQYF. The CDR3 DNA sequence: TGCACCTCCCAAAGGGGAGTCAAAAACATTCAGTACTTC.

The V gene is TRBV4-2, the J gene TRBJ2-7, with 7 bases that match TRBD1. Trimming cost V 0 bases and J 2 bases; bases outside gene matches: 4. Germline V lookup: CDR1 LGHNA, CDR2 YNFKEQ. The CDR3 consists of 15 residues. The CDR3 bases are TGTGCCAGCAGCCAAGATAACACAGGGGCCTACGAGCAGTACTTC. Protein product: CASSQDNTGAYEQYF.

Regarding this clone: At the DNA level, this CDR3 is encoded by other sequences in the same sample as well. The chain combines TRBV10-3 with TRBJ2-1; D gene ambiguous. Germline V gene sequence: CDR1 ENHRY, CDR2 SYGVKD. Trimming shortened V by 3 bases and J by 5 bases, and 5 bases separated the two germline ends. The CDR3 covers 12 residues. This CDR3 is CAISESDNEQFF. DNA of the CDR3: TGTGCCATCAGTGAATCAGACAATGAGCAGTTCTTC.

V is TRBV28 and J is TRBJ2-2; the D gene is possibly TRBD2 (5 bases). The germline V gene encodes CDR1 MDHEN and CDR2 SYDVKM. The V end was cut by 7 bases, the J end by 7 bases, with 16 bases between. CDR3 length: 14 residues. CDR3 bases: TGTGCCAGCACCCCTAGAGGGTTGAGCGGGGAGCTGTTTTTT. Translating gives CASTPRGLSGELFF.

As concerns this clone: Other DNA sequences in this sample translate to the same CDR3. V and J are TRBV15 and TRBJ1-5; D is unclear. Germline V gene data show CDR1 as LNHNV and CDR2 as YYDKDF (reference sequence). The CDR3 spans 13 residues. V gave up 1 base and J gave up 3 bases, with 4 bases separating them. CDR3 residues: CATSRADNQPQHF. The CDR3 region has the DNA TGTGCCACCAGCAGAGCGGACAATCAGCCCCAGCATTTT. The variable domain in full, completed from reference TRBV15 and TRBJ1-5, reads DAMVIQNPRYQVTQFGKPVTLSCSQTLNHNVMYWYQQKSSQAPKLLFHYYDKDFNNEADTPDNFQSRRPNTSFCFLDIRSPGLGDTAMYLCATSRADNQPQHFGDGTRLSIL.